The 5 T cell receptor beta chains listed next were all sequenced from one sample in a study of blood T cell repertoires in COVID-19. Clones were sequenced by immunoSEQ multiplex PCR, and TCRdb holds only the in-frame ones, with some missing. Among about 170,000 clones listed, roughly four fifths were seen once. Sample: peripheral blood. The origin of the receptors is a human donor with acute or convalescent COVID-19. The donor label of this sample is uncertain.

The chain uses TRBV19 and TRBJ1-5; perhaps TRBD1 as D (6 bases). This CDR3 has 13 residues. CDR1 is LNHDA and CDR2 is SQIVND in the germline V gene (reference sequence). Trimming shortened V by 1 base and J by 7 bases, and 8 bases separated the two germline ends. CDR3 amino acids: CASSIGGGQPQHF. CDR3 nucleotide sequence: TGTGCCAGTAGTATAGGGGGGGGCCAGCCCCAGCATTTT.

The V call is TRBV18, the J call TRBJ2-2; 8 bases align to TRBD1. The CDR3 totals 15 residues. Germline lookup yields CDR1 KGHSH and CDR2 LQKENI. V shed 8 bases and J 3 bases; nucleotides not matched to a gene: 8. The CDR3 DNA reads TGTGCCAGCACTCGACAGGGGACGGACACCGGGGAGCTGTTTTTT. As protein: CASTRQGTDTGELFF.

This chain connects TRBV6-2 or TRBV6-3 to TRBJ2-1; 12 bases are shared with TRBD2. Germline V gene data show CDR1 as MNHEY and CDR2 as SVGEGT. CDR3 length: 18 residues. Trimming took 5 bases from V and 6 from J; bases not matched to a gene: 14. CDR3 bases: TGTGCCAGCAGTGATGAGCGTTTCGGGACTAGCGGGCCCAATGAGCAGTTCTTC. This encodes CASSDERFGTSGPNEQFF.

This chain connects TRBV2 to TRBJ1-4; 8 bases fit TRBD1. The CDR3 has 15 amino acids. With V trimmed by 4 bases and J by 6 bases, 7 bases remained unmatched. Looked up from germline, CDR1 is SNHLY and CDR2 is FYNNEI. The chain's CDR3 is CASSARDRSYEKLFF. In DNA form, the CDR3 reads TGTGCCAGCAGTGCCAGGGACAGGAGCTATGAAAAACTGTTTTTT.

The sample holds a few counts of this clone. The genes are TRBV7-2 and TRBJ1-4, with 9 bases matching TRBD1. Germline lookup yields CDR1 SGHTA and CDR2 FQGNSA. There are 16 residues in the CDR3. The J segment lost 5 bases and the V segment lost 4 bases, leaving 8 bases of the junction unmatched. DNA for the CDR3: TGTGCCAGCAGCTCTACCTCCGGGACAGGGAATGAAAAACTGTTTTTT. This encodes CASSSTSGTGNEKLFF.